This section outlines one T cell receptor (beta chain) sequence together with its context. The antigen remains unidentified. These data belong to a study of cytomegalovirus exposure and HLA in healthy donors. The PCR ran on 60 Vbeta and 13 Jbeta primers. Sequencing was performed with immunoSEQ multiplex PCR; in TCRdb, only in-frame clones are kept and a portion is missing. Found here are about 210,000 clones, about 85% of them singletons; the top ten hold roughly 10%. Study-level findings and limits: Trimming of TCR beta V- and J-genes showed a link, identified in a later analysis, to a missense DCLRE1C variant. A later analysis reportedly found fewer N-insertions in an Asian-associated ancestry cluster than the approximately 730-donor mean.

The CDR3 spans 14 residues. With V trimmed by 3 bases and J by 2 bases, 2 bases remained unmatched. Germline values: CDR1 KGHSH, CDR2 LQKENI. Sequencing used PBMCs. This TCR derives from a woman in her fifties or sixties in good health and CMV-seropositive. The chain employs TRBV18 and TRBJ2-5; 8 bases line up with TRBD1. In DNA form, the CDR3 reads TGTGCCAGCTCACCGGGACAGGCGCAAGAGACCCAGTACTTC. Translated: CASSPGQAQETQYF.